The 14 T cell receptor beta chains in this list originate from one sample, sequenced in a study of blood T cell repertoires in COVID-19. Repertoires were generated with immunoSEQ multiplex PCR, while TCRdb's copy carries only in-frame clones and drops some. The table records 230,000 or so clones, about 88% of them present only once. The sequenced material came from PBMCs or T cells enriched from blood (not recorded which). These receptors all come from a woman aged 25 to 39 who had recovered from COVID-19.

V gene TRBV5-1 combines with J gene TRBJ2-1, with D possibly being TRBD1 (6 bases). CDR3 length equals 14 residues. CDR1 is SGHRS, CDR2 YFSETQ, per germline. Deletions cut 3 bases from V and 4 bases from J, with 11 bases between. The CDR3: CASSSDSLYNEQFF. The CDR3 region has the DNA TGCGCCAGCAGCTCGGACAGTTTATACAATGAGCAGTTCTTC.

The V gene is TRBV6-6, the J gene TRBJ1-5, with TRBD1 as a possible D gene (5 bases). CDR3 size: 12 residues. V shed 2 bases and J shed 10 bases, with 9 bases lying between them. Germline V gives CDR1 MNHNY, CDR2 SVGAGI (reference sequence). The CDR3 reads CASSYQGIPQHF. The CDR3 nucleotides read TGTGCCAGCAGTTACCAGGGCATACCCCAGCATTTT.

The chain links TRBV7-2 to TRBJ2-4; D might be TRBD2 (5 bases). The CDR3 runs to 13 residues. The V and J ends lost 5 bases and 8 bases respectively, with 13 bases between them. Germline V lookup: CDR1 SGHTA, CDR2 FQGNSA. The chain's CDR3 is CASSRRGADIQYF. CDR3 DNA sequence: TGTGCCAGCAGCCGTCGGGGTGCGGACATTCAGTACTTC.

The V and J genes are TRBV7-7 and TRBJ2-7, with D perhaps matching TRBD2 (6 bases). The CDR3 is made up of 15 amino acids. Deletions cut 5 bases from V and 2 bases from J, with 16 bases between. Per germline, CDR1 SSHAT and CDR2 FNYEAQ (reference sequence). The CDR3 protein is CASSPLLGEAYEQYF. In DNA, the CDR3 is TGTGCCAGCAGCCCCCTGCTGGGGGAGGCCTACGAGCAGTACTTC. The full variable domain, rest sourced from reference TRBV7-7 and TRBJ2-7, is GAGVSQSPRYKVTKRGQDVTLRCDPISSHATLYWYQQALGQGPEFLTYFNYEAQPDKSGLPSDRFSAERPEGSISTLTIQRTEQRDSAMYRCASSPLLGEAYEQYFGPGTRLTVT.

The sample holds a few counts of this clone. The chain couples TRBV7-6 to TRBJ1-1; D is unclear. In germline, CDR1 is SGHVS, CDR2 FNYEAQ. This CDR3 spans 15 amino acids. V lost 1 base and J lost 3, with 12 bases in between. CDR3 bases: TGTGCCAGCAGCTTAGAGACGGGATCGGACACTGAAGCTTTCTTT. Its protein product is CASSLETGSDTEAFF.

The V gene is TRBV4-3, the J gene TRBJ2-3, with TRBD2 matching over 9 bases. The CDR3 runs 16 residues. Germline CDR1 reads LGHNA; CDR2 reads YSLEER. V lost 0 bases, J lost 7 bases, and 8 bases stayed unmatched. The CDR3: CASSQDLRGGSYTQYF. CDR3 DNA: TGCGCCAGCAGCCAAGATCTGCGGGGGGGCTCTTATACGCAGTATTTT.

The genes are TRBV11-2 and TRBJ2-7; TRBD2 aligns across 8 bases. CDR3 length: 17 residues. Germline CDR1 and CDR2: SGHAT and FQNNGV. V trimming: 2 bases; J trimming: 3 bases; junction bases outside the gene matches: 12. In nucleotides, the CDR3 is TGTGCCAGCAGCTTACTCGCCGGGACTAGGAGGCGCTACGAGCAGTACTTC. It is translated as CASSLLAGTRRRYEQYF.

The V gene is TRBV4-2, the J gene TRBJ2-1; the match to TRBD2 covers 8 bases. After removal of 0 bases from V and 0 bases from J, the junction contained 16 bases not matched to a gene. CDR1 is LGHNA, CDR2 YNFKEQ, per germline. The CDR3 is made up of 21 amino acids. The CDR3 loop reads CASSQDSAPGVAGYSYNEQFF. The CDR3 nucleotides read TGTGCCAGCAGCCAAGATAGCGCCCCCGGGGTAGCGGGGTACTCCTACAATGAGCAGTTCTTC.

The chain has TRBV4-2 and TRBJ1-5; the match to TRBD1 covers 7 bases. The CDR3 loop spans 19 amino acids. J gave up 4 bases and V 4 bases, and 19 bases lay outside the gene matches. CDR1 is LGHNA, CDR2 YNFKEQ, per germline. The DNA of the CDR3 is TGTGCCAGCAGCCCGCACTTGACAACCGACAGGGTAGTAAATCAGCCCCAGCATTTT. This translates into CASSPHLTTDRVVNQPQHF.

This sequence joins TRBV6-5 and TRBJ2-7, with a possible D match to TRBD1 (5 bases). In germline, CDR1 is MNHEY, CDR2 SVGAGI. This CDR3 spans 14 amino acids. Trimming cost V 8 bases and J 5 bases, with 19 bases left between them. In nucleotides, the CDR3 is TGTGCCAGCGGATTGGCAGGGCGTCTAGACGAGCAGTACTTC. The encoded protein is CASGLAGRLDEQYF.

Comment on this clone: Other DNA sequences in this specimen translate into the identical CDR3. J is TRBJ2-7 and V is TRBV6-5; possible D gene TRBD1, 5 bases. In germline, CDR1 is MNHEY, CDR2 SVGAGI. Trimming cost V 2 bases and J 4 bases, with 9 bases left between them. The CDR3 runs to 13 residues. The CDR3 DNA is TGTGCCAGCAGTTACAGGGGATCATACGAGCAGTACTTC. Protein sequence: CASSYRGSYEQYF.

The chain joins TRBV9 to TRBJ2-1; no reliable D call. Germline-derived CDR1 and CDR2 are SGDLS and YYNGEE. The CDR3 extends over 15 amino acids. Trimming cost V 3 bases and J 4 bases, with 14 bases left between them. DNA for the CDR3: TGTGCCAGCAGCGGGCCCTCAGCGATTTACAATGAGCAGTTCTTC. It translates to CASSGPSAIYNEQFF.

J is TRBJ2-3 and V is TRBV29-1, with no clear D. CDR1 and CDR2 from the germline V gene are SQVTM and ANQGSEA. The length of the CDR3 is 11 residues. Deletions cut 6 bases from V and 6 bases from J, with 10 bases between. The CDR3 sequence is CSVGTVDTQYF. The CDR3 coding sequence is TGCAGCGTCGGTACGGTCGATACGCAGTATTTT.

This clone was observed a single time. The J gene is TRBJ1-6, the V gene TRBV7-3; 7 bases agree with TRBD1. After removal of 2 bases from V and 3 bases from J, the junction contained 4 bases not matched to a gene. This CDR3 contains 16 residues. Germline loops: CDR1 SGHTA, CDR2 FQGTGA. The CDR3 protein is CASSLEGAIYNSPLHF. In DNA form, the CDR3 reads TGTGCCAGCAGCTTAGAGGGGGCGATCTATAATTCACCCCTCCACTTT.